This T cell receptor (beta chain) was profiled in a study of CD8 T cell repertoires and HIV-1 epitope variants (dated by TCRdb to 2018 to 2020). About the full investigation: In separate culture wells, T cells were stimulated with each of twenty-five peptides that represented autologous and known Gag and Nef epitope variants. A CMV, EBV and flu peptide pool, the Ebola AY9 epitope as negative control, and a no-peptide well were included as control conditions. Three Gag epitope families and Nef HW9 and YT9 were included among the tested epitopes. T cells were enriched using the EasySep Human T Cell Enrichment Kit and were co-cultured with equal numbers of autologous T cell-negative cells serving as antigen-presenting cells. The cultures were grown for 10 days in IMDM with gentamicin, and half of the media was changed on days 3 and 7 with IL-2, IL-7 and IL-15 added. An aliquot of 1M T cells was set aside as an uncultured baseline condition, separate from the 70 to 90 T cell cultures. Running each culture condition in triplicate, except for one peptide done in duplicate, gave a total of around 90 T cell cultures.

In the germline V gene, CDR1 corresponds to SNHLY and CDR2 to FYNNEI. Measured from the cysteine to the phenylalanine, the CDR3 is 14 residues long. Only the CDR3 DNA is retained, 42 bases long and in frame from the first base. Trimming removed 5 bases from V and 6 bases from J; the gene matches leave 8 bases unexplained. Sequencing of TCR beta CDR3 regions was done on the immunoSEQ platform at survey depth. The QIAamp DNA micro kit was used to extract genomic DNA from every cultured and uncultured CD8+ T cell population. Per the original workflow: Samples with under 5,000 productive reads were excluded, and this exclusion removed about 6.5% of the roughly 80 HIV peptide-stimulated cultures. A MANAFEST web app trimmed sequences to CDR3 and removed nonproductive sequences, CDR3s under 5 amino acids, and those not starting C or ending F/W. Antigen-specific clonotypes had to expand in at least 2 of 3 replicates versus no-peptide control at FDR 0.01, only within one epitope family. A frequency at least fivefold higher than in wells stimulated with peptides from other epitope families was additionally required for specific clonotypes. Here the immuneACCESS table is served through TCRdb, limited to in-frame sequences with V and J called. Missing clones are a known gap in these copies; in checked studies unresolved V genes cover under half, and the rest lacks a known reason. That table is the source of V, J and clone size, and D and trimming were worked out from the DNA. The sample table lists about 6,000 clones, roughly 65% of them with a count of one. The ten top clones hold about 42% of the sample.

The EasySep Human CD8+ T Cell Enrichment Kit was used on day 10 to isolate CD8+ T cells from every culture. Overall results and qualifications from the work: Five clonotypes recognized the Nef KF9 family and one the HW9 family, with no responses to the TAALDMSHF plasma variant. The study identified about nine antigen-specific TCR beta clonotypes, roughly 6 of which appeared to be cross-reactive for autologous or known escape epitope variants. The assay identified only TCR beta chains and indicated proliferation to antigen, not T cell function or cytokine profile.

This clone has more than one count but fewer than ten. Which antigen it targets is not known. No base quality values were provided; no much bigger clone lies one nucleotide off. The source is a male donor with HIV. Sequencing was performed on cultured CD8+ T cells derived from PBMCs. The chain couples TRBV2 to TRBJ2-7, and TRBD1 aligns with 9 junction nucleotides. The bases are TGTGCCAGCAGTTCCATACAGGGGGCCAGCGAGCAGTACTTC. Translated, this is CASSSIQGASEQYF.